This T cell receptor (beta chain) was profiled in a study of human T cells and chemical hapten exposure. This clonotype was counted between two and nine times. What it binds is unknown. Original data processing: Sampled TCR counts reached a median of 95,638 per sample, with values ranging from about 20,000 to 700,000. TCRdb re-derived calls from the RACE reads in MiXCR, one entry per CDR3 protein. Here the V and J calls rest on TCRdb's processing, not on the authors' analysis. This table holds some 180,000 distinct CDR3 sequences, around 24% found once. The germline V gene encodes CDR1 MNHNS and CDR2 SASEGT. The CDR3 is 16 residues long. Trimming shortened V by 0 bases and J by 2 bases, and 12 bases separated the two germline ends. General observations from the study: High-frequency TCRs, those above 1 in 1000, stayed the same after DPC sensitization.

Indicated time point: patch test 1, 2 weeks after DPC sensitization. The treatment was: therapeutic diphenylcyclopropenone sensitization with weekly scalp DPC. This sequence was found in a woman between 50 and 59 years old with alopecia areata. Some clones in this sample may be carry-over from other donors' samples. The V and J genes are TRBV6-1 and TRBJ2-3; maybe TRBD2 (6 bases). The sample was whole blood, taken in connection with sensitization to the hapten diphenylcyclopropenone (DPC). CDR3 loop: CASSEAGTPVTDTQYF. The CDR3 DNA reads TGTGCCAGCAGTGAAGCTGGGACTCCAGTCACAGATACGCAGTATTTT.